One and the same sample provided the 21 T cell receptor beta chains below, sequenced in a study of cytomegalovirus exposure and HLA in healthy donors. Sequencing was performed with immunoSEQ multiplex PCR; in TCRdb, only in-frame clones are kept and a portion is missing. Of some 200,000 clones in the sample, 65% to 90% were seen once. The sample consisted of PBMCs. These receptors were taken from a woman under 40 in good health and CMV-seropositive.

This chain joins TRBV29-1 and TRBJ1-1; 9 bases are shared with TRBD1. The length of the CDR3 is 15 residues. The trim removed 8 bases at V and 5 bases at J, leaving 15 bases unmatched. Germline CDR1 reads SQVTM; CDR2 reads ANQGSEA. CDR3 in amino acids: CSIRSLTGGLTEAFF. The CDR3 region has the DNA TGCAGCATCCGGTCCCTAACAGGGGGCTTAACTGAAGCTTTCTTT.

The V call is TRBV6-1, the J call TRBJ2-1, with 9 bases matching TRBD2. Germline V CDR1 and CDR2: MNHNS, SASEGT. There are 15 residues in the CDR3. The V and J ends lost 5 bases and 2 bases, in that order; junction bases with no gene match: 4. CDR3 protein: CASSPTSGPYNEQFF. DNA of the CDR3: TGTGCCAGCAGTCCAACTAGCGGGCCCTACAATGAGCAGTTCTTC.

V usage is TRBV7-2 and J usage is TRBJ1-2; D uncertain. Germline lookup yields CDR1 SGHTA and CDR2 FQGNSA. Trimming removed 7 bases from V and 8 bases from J, with 23 bases in between. The CDR3 has 15 residues. As DNA, the CDR3 is TGTGCCAGCACCCCTTACGCGGGGTCGGTTGGGGGCTACACCTTC. Translation gives CASTPYAGSVGGYTF. The variable domain in full, completed from reference TRBV7-2 and TRBJ1-2, reads GAGVSQSPSNKVTEKGKDVELRCDPISGHTALYWYRQSLGQGLEFLIYFQGNSAPDKSGLPSDRFSAERTGGSVSTLTIQRTQQEDSAVYLCASTPYAGSVGGYTFGSGTRLTVV.

The chain is built from TRBV5-1 and TRBJ2-7; 9 nucleotides align to TRBD1. After removal of 0 bases from V and 5 bases from J, the junction contained 6 bases not matched to a gene. The CDR3 contains 15 residues. Germline V gene lookup returns CDR1 SGHRS and CDR2 YFSETQ. CDR3 residues: CASSLEGQGVDEQYF. CDR3 sequence (DNA): TGCGCCAGCAGCTTGGAGGGACAGGGTGTCGACGAGCAGTACTTC.

In regard to this clone: The junction and the germline gene differ at one end; a read error may be behind it. CDR3 loop: CASSLDRGDQETQYF. Here the CDR3 DNA reads TGTGCCAGCAGTTTAGACAGGGGGGACCAAGAGACCCAGTACTTC. The chain couples TRBV7-8 to TRBJ2-5; TRBD1 agrees at 9 bases. The length of the CDR3 is 15 residues. CDR1 is SGHVS, CDR2 FQNEAQ, per germline.

CDR3 in DNA: TGCGCCAGCAGCTTGGACCCCAGGGATGTCTCTGGAAACACCATATATTTT. Its protein product is CASSLDPRDVSGNTIYF. The rearrangement joins TRBV5-1 to TRBJ1-3, with D perhaps matching TRBD1 (5 bases). Germline CDR1 reads SGHRS; CDR2 reads YFSETQ. With 0 bases removed from V and 0 bases from J, the gap between germline ends came to 13 bases. The CDR3 covers 17 residues.

The chain has TRBV27 and TRBJ2-3, with TRBD2 matching 10 bases. CDR1 and CDR2 (germline): MNHEY, SMNVEV (reference sequence). The CDR3 loop spans 16 amino acids. Trimming removed 2 bases from V and 4 bases from J; junction bases left unmatched: 6. The CDR3 nucleotides are TGTGCCAGCAGTTTACAGAGCGGGAGGGCTCCAGATACGCAGTATTTT. Translating it yields CASSLQSGRAPDTQYF.

This chain links TRBV6-5 with TRBJ1-1; weak D call: TRBD1 (5 bases). V lost 5 bases, J lost 6 bases, and 13 bases lay in between. There are 13 residues in the CDR3. Germline CDR1 and CDR2: MNHEY and SVGAGI. The CDR3 protein is CASSERETAEAFF. DNA of the CDR3: TGTGCCAGCAGTGAAAGAGAGACAGCTGAAGCTTTCTTT.

CDR3 in amino acids: CASSSPPGQDFSYEQYF. As DNA, the CDR3 is TGCGCCAGCAGCTCCCCCCCAGGGCAGGATTTCTCCTACGAGCAGTACTTC. The chain uses TRBV5-1 and TRBJ2-7, with a possible D match to TRBD1 (5 bases). The V gene lost 3 bases and the J gene lost 0 bases, with 19 bases spanning the gap. CDR1 and CDR2 (germline): SGHRS, YFSETQ. This CDR3 spans 17 amino acids.

This chain links TRBV29-1 with TRBJ1-4; 8 bases are a match to TRBD1. The germline gives CDR1 SQVTM, CDR2 ANQGSEA. This CDR3 region has 14 residues. V was clipped by 5 bases and J by 7 bases; unmatched bases: 9. The CDR3 reads CSVPIGTGSEKLFF. In DNA form, the CDR3 reads TGCAGCGTTCCAATCGGGACAGGATCTGAAAAACTGTTTTTT.

This clone was detected once. This chain joins TRBV6-5 and TRBJ1-2; TRBD1 aligns across 7 bases. V shed 8 bases, J shed 2 bases, and the junction held 8 bases outside the gene matches. CDR3 length equals 14 residues. Germline V gene sequence: CDR1 MNHEY, CDR2 SVGAGI. CDR3 nucleotide sequence: TGTGCCAGCGGCAGAACAGGGGACAACTATGGCTACACCTTC. It codes for CASGRTGDNYGYTF.

This chain links TRBV20-1 with TRBJ2-2, with unresolved D. This CDR3 has 11 amino acids. V was pared by 1 base and J by 7 bases, with 4 bases between. CDR1 and CDR2 (germline): DFQATT, SNEGSKA (reference sequence). Here the CDR3 DNA reads TGCAGTGCTAGAGTATTCGGGGAGCTGTTTTTT. Protein product: CSARVFGELFF.

The V call is TRBV6-5, the J call TRBJ2-3; TRBD1 aligns across 9 bases. V dropped 6 bases and J dropped 0; count of bases not matched to a gene: 4. CDR3 length equals 15 residues. CDR1 is MNHEY, CDR2 SVGAGI, per germline. CDR3 loop: CASRPQGASTDTQYF. CDR3 coding DNA: TGTGCCAGCAGGCCACAGGGGGCTAGCACAGATACGCAGTATTTT.

The chain recombines TRBV27 with TRBJ2-7; 8 bases fit TRBD1. Germline loops: CDR1 MNHEY, CDR2 SMNVEV (reference sequence). The V and J ends lost 8 bases and 0 bases, in that order; junction bases with no gene match: 15. CDR3 length equals 17 residues. The CDR3 sequence is CASDRTGPKPPSYEQYF. DNA of the CDR3: TGTGCCAGCGACCGGACAGGGCCGAAGCCACCCTCCTACGAGCAGTACTTC.

A few counts support this clone. The chain combines TRBV5-8 with TRBJ2-7; D might be TRBD2 (5 bases). The CDR3 runs to 11 residues. CDR1 and CDR2 (germline): SGHTS, YDEGEE. Trimming cost V 9 bases and J 4 bases, with 11 bases left between them. The CDR3 nucleotides read TGTGCCACCTTCTCGGGGTACGAGCAGTACTTC. Amino acids: CATFSGYEQYF.

The chain joins TRBV6-6 to TRBJ2-7, with D tentatively TRBD1 (6 bases). CDR3 length: 13 residues. The V gene lost 2 bases and the J gene lost 6 bases, with 11 bases spanning the gap. In germline, CDR1 is MNHNY, CDR2 SVGAGI (reference sequence). CDR3 region: CASSYGAGVEQYF. DNA of the CDR3: TGTGCCAGCAGTTACGGGGCAGGGGTCGAGCAGTACTTC.

This chain joins TRBV28 and TRBJ2-7; 7 positions match TRBD2. The CDR3 has 15 residues. CDR1 and CDR2 (germline): MDHEN, SYDVKM. The J segment lost 2 bases and the V segment lost 2 bases, leaving 6 bases of the junction unmatched. The CDR3 bases are TGTGCCAGCAGTTTACGGCTAGCGGAGGCCTACGAGCAGTACTTC. It encodes CASSLRLAEAYEQYF. Looking up the rest from reference TRBV28 and TRBJ2-7 gives the full variable domain: DVKVTQSSRYLVKRTGEKVFLECVQDMDHENMFWYRQDPGLGLRLIYFSYDVKMKEKGDIPEGYSVSREKKERFSLILESASTNQTSMYLCASSLRLAEAYEQYFGPGTRLTVT.

This sequence joins TRBV7-2 and TRBJ2-1; D uncertain. V shed 7 bases and J shed 1 base, with 8 bases lying between them. This CDR3 comprises 13 residues. Germline values: CDR1 SGHTA, CDR2 FQGNSA. CDR3 region: CASNRVSYNEQFF. CDR3 bases: TGTGCCAGCAACCGGGTATCCTACAATGAGCAGTTCTTC.

The gene calls are TRBV29-1 and TRBJ1-1; 10 nucleotides align to TRBD1. V lost 2 bases and J lost 4; bases outside the gene matches: 1. The CDR3 is 13 amino acids. The germline V gene has CDR1 SQVTM and CDR2 ANQGSEA. The CDR3 protein is CSVERDRGTEAFF. The DNA of the CDR3 is TGCAGCGTTGAACGGGACAGGGGCACTGAAGCTTTCTTT.

CDR3 residues: CASSVSTNTGELFF. The CDR3 DNA reads TGTGCCAGCAGCGTATCTACGAACACCGGGGAGCTGTTTTTT. V is TRBV9 and J is TRBJ2-2; D is unclear. Trimming left V 1 base short and J 0 bases short, with 4 bases between. The CDR3 totals 14 residues. Germline values: CDR1 SGDLS, CDR2 YYNGEE. Combining the CDR3 with reference TRBV9 and TRBJ2-2 gives the whole variable domain DSGVTQTPKHLITATGQRVTLRCSPRSGDLSVYWYQQSLDQGLQFLIQYYNGEERAKGNILERFSAQQFPDLHSELNLSSLELGDSALYFCASSVSTNTGELFFGEGSRLTVL.

The chain carries TRBV29-1 and TRBJ2-5, with a possible D match to TRBD2 (6 bases). Germline CDR1 is SQVTM and CDR2 is ANQGSEA. V shed 7 bases and J shed 2 bases, with 11 bases lying between them. This CDR3 has 12 amino acids. CDR3 sequence (DNA): TGCAGCGGGGAGGAGGGACAAGAGACCCAGTACTTC. Translated: CSGEEGQETQYF. Together with reference TRBV29-1 and TRBJ2-5, the CDR3 gives the full variable domain: SAVISQKPSRDICQRGTSLTIQCQVDSQVTMMFWYRQQPGQSLTLIATANQGSEATYESGFVIDKFPISRPNLTFSTLTVSNMSPEDSSIYLCSGEEGQETQYFGPGTRLLVL.